This entry lists 28 T cell receptor beta chains sequenced from one sample in a study of graft-versus-host responses after intestinal transplantation. Libraries were prepared by immunoSEQ multiplex PCR; TCRdb keeps only in-frame clonotypes and omits some of them. The profile shows 100,000 to 130,000 clones, roughly 86% of them singletons. Their antigen targets remain unknown. Source: unstimulated CD4+ T cells sorted from spleen or lymph node cells, taken before transplant. Source of these receptors: a human donor who was the organ donor for an intestinal transplant.

The chain employs TRBV9 and TRBJ1-2, with no clear D. Trimming cost V 4 bases and J 7 bases, with 11 bases left between them. Looked up from germline, CDR1 is SGDLS and CDR2 is YYNGEE. There are 12 residues in the CDR3. CDR3 nucleotide sequence: TGTGCCAGCAGCCCCACTGGATTTGGCTACACCTTC. This translates into CASSPTGFGYTF.

V is TRBV7-2 and J is TRBJ1-1, with D uncertain. CDR3 length: 13 residues. Looked up from germline, CDR1 is SGHTA and CDR2 is FQGNSA. The ends were cut back, 2 bases at V and 2 bases at J, with 6 bases in the middle. CDR3 sequence: CASSLSANTEAFF. The CDR3, as DNA: TGTGCCAGCAGCTTATCGGCAAACACTGAAGCTTTCTTT.

V is TRBV5-5 and J is TRBJ1-5, with TRBD1 matching 10 bases. In germline, CDR1 is SGHKS, CDR2 YYEKEE (reference sequence). V dropped 0 bases and J dropped 1; count of bases not matched to a gene: 4. This CDR3 contains 17 residues. CDR3 coding DNA: TGTGCCAGCAGCTTGGGACAGGGGGCGGGAAGCAATCAGCCCCAGCATTTT. Translation: CASSLGQGAGSNQPQHF.

In its sample, this clone was seen once. This chain connects TRBV5-4 to TRBJ2-1; 7 nucleotides agree with TRBD2. V lost 0 bases, J lost 4 bases, and 7 bases stayed unmatched. Germline values: CDR1 SGHNT, CDR2 YYREEE (reference sequence). CDR3 size: 16 residues. CDR3 bases: TGTGCCAGCAGCTTGGGTTCTAGCGGCCAGTACAATGAGCAGTTCTTC. It codes for CASSLGSSGQYNEQFF.

The chain is built from TRBV28 and TRBJ1-5; D is perhaps TRBD1 (6 bases). V was trimmed by 2 bases and J by 6 bases, leaving 20 bases between them. Germline values: CDR1 MDHEN, CDR2 SYDVKM. The CDR3 is made up of 17 amino acids. CDR3 sequence: CASSLVGGTLYPQPQHF. The CDR3 DNA reads as TGTGCCAGCAGTTTAGTAGGGGGTACCCTGTACCCTCAGCCCCAGCATTTT. The full variable domain, rest sourced from reference TRBV28 and TRBJ1-5, is DVKVTQSSRYLVKRTGEKVFLECVQDMDHENMFWYRQDPGLGLRLIYFSYDVKMKEKGDIPEGYSVSREKKERFSLILESASTNQTSMYLCASSLVGGTLYPQPQHFGDGTRLSIL.

A word on this clone: Other nucleotide sequences in the sample specify the same CDR3. The chain combines TRBV11-2 with TRBJ2-5, with D possibly being TRBD2 (5 bases). Germline assignment: CDR1 SGHAT and CDR2 FQNNGV. V was clipped by 4 bases and J by 5 bases, with 17 bases between them. The length of the CDR3 is 15 residues. CDR3 region: CASSWGVTEQETQYF. CDR3 nucleotide sequence: TGTGCCAGCAGCTGGGGAGTAACGGAACAGGAGACCCAGTACTTC.

The chain recombines TRBV27 with TRBJ1-6, with a possible D match to TRBD1 (5 bases). V dropped 3 bases and J dropped 6 bases, with 18 bases sitting between them. Per germline, CDR1 MNHEY and CDR2 SMNVEV (reference sequence). The CDR3 is 17 amino acids. CDR3 DNA sequence: TGTGCCAGCAGTTTTTATGTCGCCAGGGTAACTAATTCACCCCTCCACTTT. Its translation is CASSFYVARVTNSPLHF.

This clone has a single count. The chain couples TRBV27 to TRBJ1-2, with D possibly TRBD1 on 5 matching bases. The length of the CDR3 is 15 residues. The ends were cut back, 4 bases at V and 7 bases at J, with 19 bases in the middle. Germline loops: CDR1 MNHEY, CDR2 SMNVEV (reference sequence). The CDR3 here is CASSSLGTGERGYTF. The CDR3 DNA reads as TGTGCCAGCAGTTCCCTGGGGACCGGAGAGCGTGGCTACACCTTC.

V and J are TRBV6-1 and TRBJ2-7; D not resolved. The germline V and J ends were trimmed by 3 bases and 2 bases, with 14 bases remaining between them. Germline CDR1 and CDR2: MNHNS and SASEGT. This CDR3 comprises 15 residues. The CDR3 DNA reads TGTGCCAGCAGTGACCCCGGTTTGTTAGCCTACGAGCAGTACTTC. Encoded protein: CASSDPGLLAYEQYF.

The rearrangement links TRBV11-2 to TRBJ2-7; D gene ambiguous. The length of the CDR3 is 14 residues. Per the germline V gene, CDR1 is SGHAT and CDR2 is FQNNGV. Trimming took off 5 bases at V and 2 bases at J, with 13 bases between the two ends. This CDR3 reads CASSLYNIAYEQYF. The CDR3 DNA reads TGTGCCAGCAGCCTCTATAATATAGCCTACGAGCAGTACTTC.

The chain joins TRBV10-3 to TRBJ1-1, with 9 bases lining up with TRBD1. Germline assignment: CDR1 ENHRY and CDR2 SYGVKD. The CDR3 contains 13 residues. J was trimmed by 4 bases and V by 9 bases; bases with no gene match: 6. The CDR3 DNA is TGTGCCATAAGACAGGGGGAGGGCACTGAAGCTTTCTTT. Translating gives CAIRQGEGTEAFF.

The chain is built from TRBV6-5 and TRBJ1-1, with D uncertain. Germline CDR1 is MNHEY and CDR2 is SVGAGI. The CDR3 covers 13 residues. Trimming left V 2 bases short and J 1 base short, with 5 bases between. The CDR3 sequence: CASSYLPNTEAFF. The CDR3 DNA reads as TGTGCCAGCAGTTACCTTCCGAACACTGAAGCTTTCTTT.

The chain couples TRBV5-4 to TRBJ2-2; 8 nucleotides align to TRBD2. V dropped 0 bases and J dropped 5; count of bases not matched to a gene: 6. CDR1 is SGHNT and CDR2 is YYREEE in the germline V gene (reference sequence). There are 16 residues in the CDR3. This chain's CDR3 is CASSLGTRGRTGELFF. The CDR3 coding sequence is TGTGCCAGCAGCTTGGGGACCCGCGGGAGGACCGGGGAGCTGTTTTTT.

To note about this clone: An end of the junction differs from the germline gene, which may be a read error. This chain connects TRBV5-4 to TRBJ2-5; 8 bases are a match to TRBD1. This CDR3 spans 11 amino acids. CDR1 SGHNT and CDR2 YYREEE come from the germline V gene (reference sequence). The CDR3 is CASSSRQGWNF. CDR3 bases: TGTGCCAGCAGCTCCCGACAGGGGTGGAACTTC.

The chain recombines TRBV5-1 with TRBJ2-3; 7 positions agree with TRBD1. Germline trimming cut 2 bases from V and 4 bases from J; bases unmatched to any gene: 10. Germline loops: CDR1 SGHRS, CDR2 YFSETQ. The CDR3 consists of 16 residues. CDR3 DNA sequence: TGCGCCAGCAGCTTAGGGACAGCAACTAGATCAGATACGCAGTATTTT. This codes for CASSLGTATRSDTQYF. The variable domain in full, with the rest retrieved from reference TRBV5-1 and TRBJ2-3, is KAGVTQTPRYLIKTRGQQVTLSCSPISGHRSVSWYQQTPGQGLQFLFEYFSETQRNKGNFPGRFSGRQFSNSRSEMNVSTLELGDSALYLCASSLGTATRSDTQYFGPGTRLTVL.

This clone is a singleton in its sample. This CDR3 reads CSVPSGGDTGELFF. The CDR3 DNA is TGCAGCGTACCCAGCGGGGGGGACACCGGGGAGCTGTTTTTT. The chain employs TRBV29-1 and TRBJ2-2, with TRBD2 matching over 10 bases. CDR1 SQVTM and CDR2 ANQGSEA come from the germline V gene. There are 14 residues in the CDR3. J lost 3 bases, V lost 6 bases, and 4 bases had no gene match.

This chain links TRBV18 with TRBJ1-6; D remains ambiguous. This CDR3 spans 15 amino acids. The germline gives CDR1 KGHSH, CDR2 LQKENI. V was pared by 0 bases and J by 0 bases, with 3 bases between. For the CDR3, the DNA is TGTGCCAGCTCACCACCTTCCTCCTATAATTCACCCCTCCACTTT. It is translated as CASSPPSSYNSPLHF.

The chain links TRBV5-1 to TRBJ2-7, with unresolved D. The V and J ends lost 1 base and 4 bases respectively, with 18 bases between them. Germline V gene sequence: CDR1 SGHRS, CDR2 YFSETQ. This CDR3 region has 16 residues. CDR3 amino acids: CASSLSPDGRIYEQYF. For the CDR3, the DNA is TGCGCCAGCAGCTTGTCTCCGGACGGCCGGATTTACGAGCAGTACTTC. Using reference TRBV5-1 and TRBJ2-7 for the parts outside the CDR3, the full variable domain is KAGVTQTPRYLIKTRGQQVTLSCSPISGHRSVSWYQQTPGQGLQFLFEYFSETQRNKGNFPGRFSGRQFSNSRSEMNVSTLELGDSALYLCASSLSPDGRIYEQYFGPGTRLTVT.

The rearrangement joins TRBV29-1 to TRBJ2-7; D is undetermined. The CDR3 extends over 14 amino acids. CDR1 is SQVTM, CDR2 ANQGSEA, per germline. The germline V and J ends were trimmed by 4 bases and 7 bases, with 20 bases remaining between them. CDR3 in amino acids: CSVVSDGSWREQYF. As DNA, the CDR3 is TGCAGCGTTGTGTCCGACGGTTCCTGGCGGGAGCAGTACTTC.

The chain employs TRBV6-5 and TRBJ1-2; D uncertain. V dropped 6 bases and J dropped 0 bases, with 11 bases sitting between them. Per germline, CDR1 MNHEY and CDR2 SVGAGI. CDR3 length equals 14 residues. CDR3 sequence reads: CASRTDGANYGYTF. The CDR3 nucleotides read TGTGCCAGCAGGACCGATGGGGCTAACTATGGCTACACCTTC.

This clone was recorded once. The V and J genes are TRBV5-1 and TRBJ2-1, with D maybe TRBD2 (6 bases). This CDR3 spans 16 amino acids. Trimming pared 4 bases from V and 0 bases from J, leaving 14 bases between. Germline V gene sequence: CDR1 SGHRS, CDR2 YFSETQ. As DNA, the CDR3 is TGCGCCAGCAGCGGACGACCCGGGAGCTCCTACAATGAGCAGTTCTTC. Translating gives CASSGRPGSSYNEQFF.

The rearrangement links TRBV10-3 to TRBJ2-7; 10 bases are a match to TRBD2. CDR3 size: 14 residues. V gave up 6 bases and J gave up 3 bases; unmatched junction bases: 5. CDR1 and CDR2 from the germline V gene are ENHRY and SYGVKD. CDR3 nucleotide sequence: TGTGCCATCAGCGGGACTAGCGAAGACTACGAGCAGTACTTC. Translated: CAISGTSEDYEQYF.

This clone occurred once. The chain has TRBV7-2 and TRBJ1-2; a weak D match, TRBD1 (5 bases). V lost 2 bases and J lost 9, with 13 bases in between. Germline CDR1 and CDR2: SGHTA and FQGNSA. The CDR3 spans 13 residues. The CDR3 here is CASSLRTSASYTF. The CDR3 DNA is TGTGCCAGCAGCTTAAGGACATCCGCCAGCTACACCTTC.

This rearrangement joins TRBV19 to TRBJ1-3; D gene unclear. The CDR3 covers 13 residues. Between the trimmed V and J ends, which lost 7 bases and 0 bases, there was a span of 7 bases. Germline lookup yields CDR1 LNHDA and CDR2 SQIVND (reference sequence). CDR3 nucleotides: TGTGCCAGTAAACGGGGCTCTGGAAACACCATATATTTT. Its translation: CASKRGSGNTIYF.

This clone was recorded only once. The rearrangement uses TRBV19 and TRBJ2-2, with 10 nucleotides matching TRBD2. CDR1 LNHDA and CDR2 SQIVND come from the germline V gene (reference sequence). Trimming at V came to 4 bases and at J to 5 bases, leaving 13 bases not matched to a gene. This CDR3 spans 18 amino acids. CDR3 protein: CASSRGLARLRGTGELFF. The CDR3 DNA sequence: TGTGCCAGTAGTAGGGGACTAGCGCGATTAAGGGGGACCGGGGAGCTGTTTTTT.

The V call is TRBV6-5, the J call TRBJ2-7; a possible D gene is TRBD2 (6 bases). The germline CDR1 and CDR2 sequences are MNHEY and SVGAGI. The V end was cut by 5 bases, the J end by 3 bases, with 14 bases between. The CDR3 covers 14 residues. CDR3 in amino acids: CASSPFGGNYEQYF. The CDR3 nucleotides read TGTGCCAGCAGTCCTTTCGGGGGAAACTACGAGCAGTACTTC.

V gene TRBV4-2 combines with J gene TRBJ1-1; the match to TRBD1 covers 8 bases. With 5 bases clipped from V and 3 bases from J, the junction kept 8 bases outside the gene matches. Per germline, CDR1 LGHNA and CDR2 YNFKEQ. The CDR3 consists of 15 residues. CDR3 nucleotides: TGTGCCAGCAGCTCCGGACAGGGTGGGGACACTGAAGCTTTCTTT. Translated, it gives CASSSGQGGDTEAFF.

The rearrangement joins TRBV7-9 to TRBJ2-7, with TRBD2 matching 10 bases. CDR3 size: 16 residues. Germline V gives CDR1 SEHNR, CDR2 FQNEAQ (reference sequence). Trimming at V came to 2 bases and at J to 1 base, leaving 5 bases not matched to a gene. For the CDR3, the DNA is TGTGCCAGCAGCTTATTTCCGGGACTAGCGTCCTACGAGCAGTACTTC. It is translated as CASSLFPGLASYEQYF.